The sequence of this T cell receptor beta chain was determined in a study of blood T cell repertoires in COVID-19. At the level of the study: Samples representing acute and convalescent COVID-19 were sourced from the United States, Italy and Spain. T cells, B-cell-depleted T cells, or PBMCs provided the cDNA or gDNA that served as material.

Per the study methods: Counts of nucleated cells, estimated from reference gene primer amplification, were obtained. The data were produced by immunoSEQ multiplex PCR, yet TCRdb's version contains in-frame clones alone and is incomplete. V and J calls and clone size are copied from that table; D and trimming were computed from the DNA. Of some 120,000 clones listed, approximately 71% are singletons. The CDR3 has 14 amino acids. V lost 2 bases, J lost 3 bases, and 2 bases stayed unmatched. Per germline, CDR1 SGHNT and CDR2 YYREEE (reference sequence). The V gene is TRBV5-4, the J gene TRBJ2-7, with 10 bases lining up with TRBD1. The specimen was peripheral blood. The receptor was derived from a human donor in a cohort sampled during active COVID-19. The CDR3 is CASSFWTGGYEQYF. The CDR3 nucleotides are TGTGCCAGCAGCTTTTGGACAGGGGGCTACGAGCAGTACTTC.